This entry lists 29 T cell receptor beta chains sequenced from one sample in a study of cytomegalovirus exposure and HLA in healthy donors. Here immunoSEQ multiplex PCR was the method, and the copy in TCRdb shows in-frame clones only, minus some. This table holds 220,000 or so clones, about nine tenths found once. Sequenced: PBMCs. The origin of the receptors is a woman aged 18-30 years in good health and CMV-seropositive.

The rearrangement joins TRBV6-6 to TRBJ1-2; weak D call: TRBD1 (6 bases). Trimming pared 2 bases from V and 5 bases from J, leaving 15 bases between. The V gene's germline CDR1 is MNHNY and CDR2 SVGAGI (reference sequence). There are 15 residues in the CDR3. The CDR3, as DNA: TGTGCCAGCAGTTACGGCCTGAGGCAGGGGTATGGCTACACCTTC. Encoded protein: CASSYGLRQGYGYTF.

This chain links TRBV29-1 with TRBJ2-1; TRBD2 matches 8 bases. Germline V CDR1 and CDR2: SQVTM, ANQGSEA. The CDR3 extends over 15 amino acids. V trimming: 4 bases; J trimming: 4 bases; junction bases outside the gene matches: 9. CDR3 coding DNA: TGCAGCGTTGTTCAGCGACTAGCGATTTACAATGAGCAGTTCTTC. Protein product: CSVVQRLAIYNEQFF.

This chain links TRBV28 with TRBJ2-1; tentative D call: TRBD2 (5 bases). The germline gives CDR1 MDHEN, CDR2 SYDVKM. The CDR3 is 17 residues long. The V end lost 5 bases, the J end lost 7 bases, and 24 bases lay between the germline ends. CDR3 region: CASSPPLEMVGTNEQFF. DNA of the CDR3: TGTGCCAGCAGTCCACCACTAGAGATGGTGGGAACGAATGAGCAGTTCTTC.

This chain connects TRBV19 to TRBJ2-7; the match to TRBD1 covers 7 bases. Germline V gene sequence: CDR1 LNHDA, CDR2 SQIVND (reference sequence). The CDR3 length is 15 residues. The V and J ends lost 1 base and 1 base, in that order; junction bases with no gene match: 4. Here the CDR3 DNA reads TGTGCCAGTAGTATAGTCACAGGGGAATCCTACGAGCAGTACTTC. Residues: CASSIVTGESYEQYF. Variable domain in full (rest from reference TRBV19 and TRBJ2-7): DGGITQSPKYLFRKEGQNVTLSCEQNLNHDAMYWYRQDPGQGLRLIYYSQIVNDFQKGDIAEGYSVSREKKESFPLTVTSAQKNPTAFYLCASSIVTGESYEQYFGPGTRLTVT.

This chain connects TRBV11-2 to TRBJ1-1, with TRBD1 matching over 9 bases. The germline CDR1 and CDR2 sequences are SGHAT and FQNNGV. Unmatched junction bases numbered 5, after V lost 6 bases and J lost 3 bases. The length of the CDR3 is 14 residues. In DNA, the CDR3 is TGTGCCAGCAGTGACAGGGGGGGAGACACTGAAGCTTTCTTT. Its protein is CASSDRGGDTEAFF.

The chain combines TRBV6-5 with TRBJ2-5, with TRBD2 matching over 8 bases. The CDR3 extends over 16 amino acids. The germline gives CDR1 MNHEY, CDR2 SVGAGI. With 4 bases clipped from V and 5 bases from J, the junction kept 12 bases outside the gene matches. The CDR3 DNA is TGTGCCAGCAGTTCTCGAAGCGGGAGAGGAGTTGAGACCCAGTACTTC. It translates to CASSSRSGRGVETQYF.

This CDR3 is CASTSRGGQETQYF. CDR3 coding DNA: TGTGCCAGCACCTCTCGGGGAGGGCAAGAGACCCAGTACTTC. The V gene is TRBV7-8, the J gene TRBJ2-5, with TRBD2 matching 7 bases. Germline V gene data show CDR1 as SGHVS and CDR2 as FQNEAQ. V shed 7 bases and J 2 bases; nucleotides not matched to a gene: 7. The CDR3 consists of 14 residues.

This clone has a single count. This chain uses TRBV29-1 with TRBJ2-1, with D perhaps TRBD1 (6 bases). Germline V gives CDR1 SQVTM, CDR2 ANQGSEA. With 6 bases removed from V and 4 bases from J, the gap between germline ends came to 16 bases. There are 14 residues in the CDR3. The CDR3 is CSVGAGSFYNEQFF. The CDR3 DNA is TGCAGCGTGGGGGCGGGTAGTTTTTACAATGAGCAGTTCTTC.

V is TRBV29-1 and J is TRBJ2-5; a possible D gene is TRBD2 (6 bases). The length of the CDR3 is 15 residues. Between the trimmed V and J ends, which lost 4 bases and 0 bases, there was a span of 15 bases. CDR1 SQVTM and CDR2 ANQGSEA come from the germline V gene. CDR3: CSVGGGFEDQETQYF. In DNA, the CDR3 is TGCAGCGTTGGTGGGGGGTTTGAGGACCAAGAGACCCAGTACTTC.

Here the CDR3 reads CASSPSPLDSMILYEQYF. The CDR3 DNA reads TGTGCCAGCAGCCCCTCCCCCCTGGACTCCATGATCCTCTACGAGCAGTACTTC. The chain has TRBV9 and TRBJ2-7; tentatively, D is TRBD2 (5 bases). V lost 4 bases to trimming and J lost 3 bases, with 26 bases between them. Germline V lookup: CDR1 SGDLS, CDR2 YYNGEE. This CDR3 has 18 amino acids.

The gene calls are TRBV6-6 and TRBJ1-2; 8 positions agree with TRBD1. Germline V gene lookup returns CDR1 MNHNY and CDR2 SVGAGI (reference sequence). The CDR3 totals 14 residues. J was trimmed by 9 bases and V by 2 bases; bases with no gene match: 8. The CDR3 DNA reads TGTGCCAGCAGTTACCTAACAGGACAGGGAAGCTACACCTTC. This codes for CASSYLTGQGSYTF.

V gene TRBV14 combines with J gene TRBJ1-4; 8 bases align to TRBD1. The CDR3 is 16 residues long. CDR1 is SGHDN and CDR2 is FVKESK in the germline V gene. V dropped 3 bases and J dropped 8; count of bases not matched to a gene: 11. The CDR3 sequence is CASSHPGTGLNEKLFF. The CDR3 bases are TGTGCCAGCAGCCACCCAGGGACAGGTTTGAACGAAAAACTGTTTTTT.

The rearrangement joins TRBV27 to TRBJ2-7; 11 nucleotides align to TRBD1. CDR1 is MNHEY, CDR2 SMNVEV, per germline (reference sequence). Trimming cost V 8 bases and J 5 bases; bases outside gene matches: 8. The CDR3 runs to 14 residues. The CDR3 nucleotides are TGTGCCAGCGGGGGGGGACAGGGGGGGGACGAGCAGTACTTC. Translating it yields CASGGGQGGDEQYF.

The chain is built from TRBV27 and TRBJ2-3; 12 bases fit TRBD2. V shed 9 bases, J shed 1 base, and the junction held 5 bases outside the gene matches. The CDR3 has 15 amino acids. Germline CDR1 and CDR2: MNHEY and SMNVEV (reference sequence). The CDR3 DNA is TGTGCCAGTGCGACTAGCGGGAGCGGCACAGATACGCAGTATTTT. As protein: CASATSGSGTDTQYF.

The chain couples TRBV4-2 to TRBJ2-7; D gene unclear. Germline lookup yields CDR1 LGHNA and CDR2 YNFKEQ. Trimming took 4 bases from V and 5 from J, leaving 18 bases between them. This CDR3 contains 15 residues. The CDR3 DNA is TGTGCCAGCAGCCTCCCCGCTAGTAGTACGGACGAGCAGTACTTC. It yields the protein CASSLPASSTDEQYF.

The chain carries TRBV9 and TRBJ2-1, with 7 bases lining up with TRBD2. The CDR3 is 14 amino acids. Trimming took 0 bases from V and 7 from J; bases not matched to a gene: 4. The germline gives CDR1 SGDLS, CDR2 YYNGEE. CDR3 amino acids: CASSVAGGGNEQFF. The CDR3, as DNA: TGTGCCAGCAGCGTAGCGGGAGGAGGGAATGAGCAGTTCTTC. The full variable domain, its missing parts supplied by reference TRBV9 and TRBJ2-1, is DSGVTQTPKHLITATGQRVTLRCSPRSGDLSVYWYQQSLDQGLQFLIQYYNGEERAKGNILERFSAQQFPDLHSELNLSSLELGDSALYFCASSVAGGGNEQFFGPGTRLTVL.

The gene calls are TRBV29-1 and TRBJ2-1; 8 nucleotides line up with TRBD2. CDR3 size: 15 residues. Trimming removed 5 bases from V and 8 bases from J; junction bases left unmatched: 14. Germline lookup yields CDR1 SQVTM and CDR2 ANQGSEA. Written as DNA, the CDR3 is TGCAGCGTTTCCCCCCCCTCGGGAGGGATTGATGAGCAGTTCTTC. This sequence encodes CSVSPPSGGIDEQFF.

This chain uses TRBV28 with TRBJ2-5; D possibly corresponds to TRBD1 (6 bases). Per the germline V gene, CDR1 is MDHEN and CDR2 is SYDVKM. The CDR3 is 13 amino acids. V lost 5 bases, J lost 2 bases, and 9 bases lay in between. The CDR3 DNA reads as TGTGCCAGCAGTCGGCAGGGGCAAGAGACCCAGTACTTC. Translated: CASSRQGQETQYF.

The V gene is TRBV7-3, the J gene TRBJ2-1; 7 bases map to TRBD2. CDR1 and CDR2 from the germline V gene are SGHTA and FQGTGA. V was pared by 1 base and J by 7 bases, with 7 bases of the junction left unmatched. This CDR3 has 15 amino acids. The CDR3 here is CASSLSGSSGNEQFF. The DNA for the CDR3 is TGTGCCAGCAGCTTAAGCGGGAGTAGCGGGAATGAGCAGTTCTTC.

V is TRBV28 and J is TRBJ1-2; D remains ambiguous. The V end was cut by 8 bases, the J end by 8 bases, with 15 bases between. The CDR3 length is 12 residues. Looked up from germline, CDR1 is MDHEN and CDR2 is SYDVKM. The CDR3 region is CASLTEVRGYTF. In DNA, the CDR3 is TGTGCCAGCCTGACCGAGGTGAGGGGCTACACCTTC.

The chain employs TRBV5-6 and TRBJ2-1, with TRBD2 identical over 7 bases. J was trimmed by 3 bases and V by 0 bases; bases with no gene match: 3. There are 15 residues in the CDR3. Germline values: CDR1 SGHDT, CDR2 YYEEEE. The CDR3 sequence is CASSLAGGYYNEQFF. The CDR3 DNA is TGTGCCAGCAGCTTGGCCGGGGGGTACTACAATGAGCAGTTCTTC.

This chain uses TRBV9 with TRBJ2-1; possible D gene TRBD2, 5 bases. This CDR3 comprises 16 residues. Germline V gene data show CDR1 as SGDLS and CDR2 as YYNGEE. V was clipped by 3 bases and J by 5 bases, with 18 bases between them. The CDR3 DNA follows: TGTGCCAGCAGCGCTCCTCGGGGTAGCGCAGACAATGAGCAGTTCTTC. Protein product: CASSAPRGSADNEQFF. The full variable domain, in which reference TRBV9 and TRBJ2-1 provide the parts outside the CDR3, is DSGVTQTPKHLITATGQRVTLRCSPRSGDLSVYWYQQSLDQGLQFLIQYYNGEERAKGNILERFSAQQFPDLHSELNLSSLELGDSALYFCASSAPRGSADNEQFFGPGTRLTVL.

The chain uses TRBV7-8 and TRBJ1-2; TRBD1 matches at 9 bases. The trim removed 5 bases at V and 7 bases at J, leaving 8 bases unmatched. This CDR3 contains 14 residues. Germline V gives CDR1 SGHVS, CDR2 FQNEAQ. CDR3 sequence (DNA): TGTGCCAGCAGCCAAGGGACAGGGCTTAGTGGCTACACCTTC. Protein sequence: CASSQGTGLSGYTF.

The chain couples TRBV5-1 to TRBJ2-2; unclear D gene. CDR1 is SGHRS and CDR2 is YFSETQ in the germline V gene. The CDR3 loop spans 11 amino acids. V was trimmed by 6 bases and J by 7 bases, leaving 7 bases between them. The CDR3 coding sequence is TGCGCCAGCACCCTAGACGGGGAGCTGTTTTTT. Its translation is CASTLDGELFF.

The chain joins TRBV5-5 to TRBJ1-5, with 12 bases matching TRBD1. This CDR3 has 15 residues. Germline trimming cut 4 bases from V and 6 bases from J; bases unmatched to any gene: 5. Germline-derived CDR1 and CDR2 are SGHKS and YYEKEE (reference sequence). The CDR3 reads CASSSGTGGLQPQHF. CDR3 DNA sequence: TGTGCCAGCAGCAGCGGGACAGGGGGCCTTCAGCCCCAGCATTTT. Drawing the rest from reference TRBV5-5 and TRBJ1-5, the complete variable domain is DAGVTQSPTHLIKTRGQQVTLRCSPISGHKSVSWYQQVLGQGPQFIFQYYEKEERGRGNFPDRFSARQFPNYSSELNVNALLLGDSALYLCASSSGTGGLQPQHFGDGTRLSIL.

The J gene is TRBJ2-1, the V gene TRBV5-4; 7 bases map to TRBD2. Germline V CDR1 and CDR2: SGHNT, YYREEE (reference sequence). The CDR3 loop spans 15 amino acids. The J segment lost 4 bases and the V segment lost 1 base, leaving 5 bases of the junction unmatched. The CDR3, as DNA: TGTGCCAGCAGCTTGAGCGGGATGCGGTACAATGAGCAGTTCTTC. As protein: CASSLSGMRYNEQFF.

The gene calls are TRBV18 and TRBJ2-1; the D gene is possibly TRBD2 (6 bases). Between the trimmed V and J ends, which lost 3 bases and 6 bases, there was a span of 12 bases. This CDR3 comprises 14 residues. Germline values: CDR1 KGHSH, CDR2 LQKENI. CDR3 in DNA: TGTGCCAGCTCACCCCCTTGGGAGGTCAATGAGCAGTTCTTC. It is translated as CASSPPWEVNEQFF.

The CDR3 loop is CASRYSGTSGHYEQYF. CDR3 bases: TGTGCCAGCAGGTATTCCGGGACTAGCGGGCACTACGAGCAGTACTTC. The J gene is TRBJ2-7, the V gene TRBV28, with 12 nucleotides matching TRBD2. This CDR3 has 16 amino acids. J lost 3 bases, V lost 6 bases, and 9 bases had no gene match. Looked up from germline, CDR1 is MDHEN and CDR2 is SYDVKM.

V gene TRBV6-6 combines with J gene TRBJ2-2, with 7 bases fitting TRBD2. J lost 5 bases, V lost 8 bases, and 11 bases had no gene match. Per germline, CDR1 MNHNY and CDR2 SVGAGI (reference sequence). The CDR3 runs to 15 residues. In DNA form, the CDR3 reads TGTGCCAGCGGGGGAGGGCGGGGCCTTACCGGGGAGCTGTTTTTT. Amino acid sequence: CASGGGRGLTGELFF.